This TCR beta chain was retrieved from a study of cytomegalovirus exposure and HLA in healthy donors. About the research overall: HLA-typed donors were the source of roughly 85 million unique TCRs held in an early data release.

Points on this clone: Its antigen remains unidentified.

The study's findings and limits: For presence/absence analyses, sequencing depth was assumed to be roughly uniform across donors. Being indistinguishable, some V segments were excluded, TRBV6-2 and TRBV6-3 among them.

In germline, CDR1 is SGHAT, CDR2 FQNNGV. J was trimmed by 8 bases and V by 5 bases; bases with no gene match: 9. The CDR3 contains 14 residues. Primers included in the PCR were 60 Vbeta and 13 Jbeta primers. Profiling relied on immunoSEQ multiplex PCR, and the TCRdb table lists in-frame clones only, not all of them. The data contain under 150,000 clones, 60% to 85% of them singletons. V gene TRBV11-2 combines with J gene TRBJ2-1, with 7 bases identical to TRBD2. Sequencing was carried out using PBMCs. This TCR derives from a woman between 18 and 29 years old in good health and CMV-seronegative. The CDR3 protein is CASSPRASGDEQFF. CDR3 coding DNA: TGTGCCAGCAGCCCCCGGGCTAGCGGCGATGAGCAGTTCTTC.